What follows are 27 T cell receptor beta chains derived from one specimen sequenced in a study of CD8 T cells in ankylosing spondylitis. TCRdb processed the 5' RACE reads anew with MiXCR; each CDR3 protein has one entry. The profile shows about 800,000 distinct CDR3 sequences, around 11% of them singletons. Whole-study results and caveats: What appeared characteristic of ankylosing spondylitis blood was a TCR beta motif of several highly homologous variants.

These receptors lack a known antigen. Specimen: blood, either unsorted or a sorted T cell fraction (not recorded which). The receptors shown here come from a male donor with ankylosing spondylitis.

This clonotype was detected only a few times. V usage is TRBV30 and J usage is TRBJ2-7; 7 positions match TRBD2. The CDR3 runs 14 residues. Germline CDR1 and CDR2: GTSNPN and SVGIG (reference sequence). V was pared by 3 bases and J by 0 bases, with 5 bases of the junction left unmatched. CDR3 sequence: CAWRSPGGSYEQYF. CDR3 nucleotide sequence: TGTGCCTGGAGGTCCCCGGGAGGCTCCTACGAGCAGTACTTC.

This clonotype turned up a few times. The gene calls are TRBV29-1 and TRBJ1-5; D is perhaps TRBD1 (5 bases). Germline V gives CDR1 SQVTM, CDR2 ANQGSEA. CDR3 size: 13 residues. V was shortened by 4 bases and J by 1 base, with 8 bases between the two germline ends. CDR3: CSVVRDSNQPQHF. The CDR3 DNA reads as TGCAGCGTTGTACGGGACAGCAATCAGCCCCAGCATTTT. The full variable domain, its missing parts supplied by reference TRBV29-1 and TRBJ1-5, is SAVISQKPSRDICQRGTSLTIQCQVDSQVTMMFWYRQQPGQSLTLIATANQGSEATYESGFVIDKFPISRPNLTFSTLTVSNMSPEDSSIYLCSVVRDSNQPQHFGDGTRLSIL.

This rearrangement joins TRBV12-3 or TRBV12-4 to TRBJ2-1, with D hard to call. The CDR3 is made up of 16 amino acids. Deletions cut 9 bases from V and 3 bases from J, with 21 bases between. The CDR3, as DNA: TGTGCCAGTAAGTTCGGAGAGACTTACTACTACAATGAGCAGTTCTTC. Translating gives CASKFGETYYYNEQFF.

This clonotype was recorded a few times. The V and J genes are TRBV6-5 and TRBJ1-6; a weak D match, TRBD1 (6 bases). V lost 2 bases and J lost 14, with 10 bases in between. The CDR3 has 12 amino acids. From germline, CDR1 is MNHEY and CDR2 SVGAGI. CDR3 in DNA: TGTGCCAGCAGTTACCTACAGGGTACCCTCCACTTT. Amino acids: CASSYLQGTLHF.

At least ten counts were recorded for this clonotype. This rearrangement joins TRBV5-1 to TRBJ2-1, with 7 bases identical to TRBD1. V shed 3 bases and J 10 bases; nucleotides not matched to a gene: 13. Per germline, CDR1 SGHRS and CDR2 YFSETQ. The CDR3 extends over 15 amino acids. The chain's CDR3 is CASSWRPTGSSEQFF. The CDR3 DNA reads as TGCGCCAGCAGCTGGAGGCCGACAGGGTCATCGGAGCAGTTCTTC.

This clonotype was seen a handful of times. V is TRBV4-2 and J is TRBJ2-1; 9 bases map to TRBD1. Looked up from germline, CDR1 is LGHNA and CDR2 is YNFKEQ. Trimming cost V 3 bases and J 12 bases; bases outside gene matches: 3. The CDR3 runs 12 residues. The CDR3 DNA follows: TGTGCCAGCAGCCAGGGACAGGGCGGGCAGTTCTTC. Its protein product is CASSQGQGGQFF.

This clonotype was observed many times. The chain carries TRBV20-1 and TRBJ2-1, with D tentatively TRBD2 (5 bases). This CDR3 contains 13 residues. Deletions cut 6 bases from V and 7 bases from J, with 16 bases between. CDR1 and CDR2 (germline): DFQATT, SNEGSKA (reference sequence). In DNA, the CDR3 is TGCAGTGCAAAGTCGGGGTCTCGAAATGAGCAGTTCTTC. Translated, it gives CSAKSGSRNEQFF.

This clonotype has only a few counts. The chain is built from TRBV7-2 and TRBJ2-5; the D gene could be TRBD1 or TRBD2 (5 bases each). The germline CDR1 and CDR2 sequences are SGHTA and FQGNSA. V was trimmed by 1 base and J by 9 bases, leaving 15 bases between them. There are 14 residues in the CDR3. CDR3 nucleotide sequence: TGTGCCAGCAGCTTAGTGAGGGCCCAAGGGGCCCAGTACTTC. This encodes CASSLVRAQGAQYF.

The CDR3 coding sequence is TGTGCCAGCAGCTTAGGGGGGTTCGGGAGCACAGATACGCAGTATTTT. The encoded protein is CASSLGGFGSTDTQYF. The chain carries TRBV7-2 and TRBJ2-3; D possibly uses TRBD1 or TRBD2 (5 bases each). CDR1 is SGHTA and CDR2 is FQGNSA in the germline V gene. Trimming pared 1 base from V and 0 bases from J, leaving 11 bases between. The CDR3 runs 16 residues.

The gene calls are TRBV18 and TRBJ1-1, with a weak D call TRBD1 (6 bases). Germline-derived CDR1 and CDR2 are KGHSH and LQKENI. This CDR3 region has 15 residues. Trimming removed 0 bases at V and 3 bases at J, with 11 bases between. The CDR3 sequence is CASSPPQGYDTEAFF. Here the CDR3 DNA reads TGTGCCAGCTCACCACCACAGGGTTATGACACTGAAGCTTTCTTT.

The chain links TRBV9 to TRBJ2-2; 7 bases align to TRBD1. CDR1 and CDR2 from the germline V gene are SGDLS and YYNGEE. V trimming: 4 bases; J trimming: 5 bases; junction bases outside the gene matches: 8. CDR3 length: 15 residues. For the CDR3, the DNA is TGTGCCAGCAGCTTCCAGGTCAGGGGGACCGGGGAGCTGTTTTTT. Protein: CASSFQVRGTGELFF.

The V gene is TRBV20-1, the J gene TRBJ2-2; 10 bases fit TRBD2. V gave up 0 bases and J gave up 2 bases; unmatched junction bases: 0. CDR3 size: 15 residues. The V gene's germline CDR1 is DFQATT and CDR2 SNEGSKA (reference sequence). CDR3 sequence (DNA): TGCAGTGCTAGAGAACTAGCGGGAAACACCGGGGAGCTGTTTTTT. Amino acids: CSARELAGNTGELFF.

The chain uses TRBV20-1 and TRBJ2-7, with TRBD1 matching 8 bases. Per germline, CDR1 DFQATT and CDR2 SNEGSKA (reference sequence). This CDR3 spans 17 amino acids. Trimming took 5 bases from V and 1 from J; bases not matched to a gene: 16. CDR3 sequence: CSARQPRTGTGSYEQYF. The CDR3 nucleotides are TGCAGTGCTCGACAACCCAGGACAGGGACGGGGTCCTACGAGCAGTACTTC.

The V and J genes are TRBV7-9 and TRBJ1-1; D call uncertain. The germline gives CDR1 SEHNR, CDR2 FQNEAQ (reference sequence). The CDR3 is 15 amino acids. V was shortened by 3 bases and J by 1 base, with 12 bases between the two germline ends. The CDR3 here is CASSFSDPSNTEAFF. The CDR3 nucleotides read TGTGCCAGCAGCTTTAGCGATCCCTCGAACACTGAAGCTTTCTTT.

This clonotype was observed a handful of times. This sequence joins TRBV6-2 or TRBV6-3 and TRBJ1-4; D remains ambiguous. CDR3 length: 14 amino acids. Germline CDR1 reads MNHEY; CDR2 reads SVGEGT. The ends were cut back, 4 bases at V and 7 bases at J, with 13 bases in the middle. The CDR3 coding sequence is TGTGCCAGCAGTTCCTACGGACTGGGTGAAAAACTGTTTTTT. Its protein product is CASSSYGLGEKLFF.

This chain connects TRBV20-1 to TRBJ2-7; 7 bases are a match to TRBD2. The CDR3 is made up of 15 amino acids. The germline CDR1 and CDR2 sequences are DFQATT and SNEGSKA (reference sequence). J gave up 4 bases and V 5 bases, and 14 bases lay outside the gene matches. In nucleotides, the CDR3 is TGCAGTGCTGCCGGAGTCGGCGGGAGCTTGTACGAGCAGTACTTC. Its protein is CSAAGVGGSLYEQYF.

This clonotype was detected once. This sequence joins TRBV6-5 and TRBJ2-4; D is ambiguous. Deletions cut 0 bases from V and 3 bases from J, with 6 bases between. The CDR3 has 14 residues. Germline loops: CDR1 MNHEY, CDR2 SVGAGI. The chain's CDR3 is CASSYSTSKNIQYF. The DNA for the CDR3 is TGTGCCAGCAGTTACTCGACCAGCAAAAACATTCAGTACTTC.

This chain connects TRBV11-2 to TRBJ2-3; TRBD2 matches 11 bases. The V gene's germline CDR1 is SGHAT and CDR2 FQNNGV. With 2 bases clipped from V and 3 bases from J, the junction kept 4 bases outside the gene matches. There are 16 residues in the CDR3. This chain's CDR3 is CASSLLAGGGTDTQYF. The CDR3 region has the DNA TGTGCCAGCAGCTTACTAGCGGGGGGTGGGACAGATACGCAGTATTTT.

The J gene is TRBJ2-7, the V gene TRBV27; 7 bases line up with TRBD2. J gave up 3 bases and V 5 bases, and 10 bases lay outside the gene matches. The germline V gene has CDR1 MNHEY and CDR2 SMNVEV (reference sequence). There are 15 residues in the CDR3. CDR3 in amino acids: CASSLPGGRDYEQYF. CDR3 in DNA: TGTGCCAGCAGTCTCCCGGGGGGTCGGGACTACGAGCAGTACTTC.

This rearrangement joins TRBV20-1 to TRBJ2-7; the match to TRBD2 covers 12 bases. This CDR3 is built from 16 residues. V was pared by 7 bases and J by 1 base, with 11 bases of the junction left unmatched. Germline V CDR1 and CDR2: DFQATT, SNEGSKA (reference sequence). CDR3 in DNA: TGCAGTGGCGCACCGGCCCTAGCGGGGGGGTCCTACGAGCAGTACTTC. Protein sequence: CSGAPALAGGSYEQYF.

Only a few counts were recorded for this clonotype. The chain links TRBV10-3 to TRBJ1-1; D possibly corresponds to TRBD1 (5 bases). From germline, CDR1 is ENHRY and CDR2 SYGVKD. V was cut by 7 bases and J by 0 bases, with 18 bases left in between. The CDR3 runs to 16 residues. CDR3 residues: CAITQSRGRVNTEAFF. CDR3 DNA: TGTGCCATCACCCAATCGCGGGGACGGGTGAACACTGAAGCTTTCTTT.

The chain joins TRBV24-1 to TRBJ2-1, with 10 bases lining up with TRBD2. Germline assignment: CDR1 KGHDR and CDR2 SFDVKD. Germline trimming cut 9 bases from V and 4 bases from J; bases unmatched to any gene: 5. The CDR3 is 14 amino acids. DNA for the CDR3: TGTGCCACCGGCGGGACTAGCGATTACAATGAGCAGTTCTTC. Translation gives CATGGTSDYNEQFF.

The CDR3 region has the DNA TGTGCCAGCATCCGGGAGGGTACTGAAGCTTTCTTT. Protein sequence: CASIREGTEAFF. The rearrangement uses TRBV7-9 and TRBJ1-1; D is unclear. The CDR3 has 12 amino acids. The germline gives CDR1 SEHNR, CDR2 FQNEAQ (reference sequence). Trimming pared 7 bases from V and 5 bases from J, leaving 11 bases between.

The rearrangement links TRBV28 to TRBJ2-3, with D unclear. The length of the CDR3 is 14 residues. V lost 5 bases and J lost 5, with 14 bases in between. The germline V gene encodes CDR1 MDHEN and CDR2 SYDVKM. CDR3 nucleotide sequence: TGTGCCAGCAGTCCCGCCCCTCTAGGAGATACGCAGTATTTT. This gives the protein CASSPAPLGDTQYF.

This clonotype was observed many times. The chain joins TRBV7-9 to TRBJ2-1; D might be TRBD1 (6 bases). CDR3 length: 12 residues. CDR1 is SEHNR and CDR2 is FQNEAQ in the germline V gene (reference sequence). V was shortened by 5 bases and J by 7 bases, with 9 bases between the two germline ends. The CDR3: CASSPGANEQFF. CDR3 DNA sequence: TGTGCCAGCAGCCCAGGGGCGAATGAGCAGTTCTTC.

The table lists this clonotype with many counts. The genes are TRBV4-3 and TRBJ2-1; D not resolved. Germline CDR1 reads LGHNA; CDR2 reads YSLEER. V lost 2 bases to trimming and J lost 2 bases, with 10 bases between them. The CDR3 has 15 amino acids. CDR3 in amino acids: CASSQLSEPYNEQFF. The CDR3 bases are TGCGCCAGCAGCCAATTAAGTGAGCCCTACAATGAGCAGTTCTTC.

V is TRBV3-1 and J is TRBJ2-7; the match to TRBD2 covers 10 bases. CDR1 is LGHDT, CDR2 YNNKEL, per germline (reference sequence). The CDR3 has 15 amino acids. J gave up 8 bases and V 1 base, and 8 bases lay outside the gene matches. The CDR3 is CASSQGLAGDQKQYF. The CDR3 DNA is TGTGCCAGCAGCCAAGGTCTAGCGGGAGATCAGAAGCAGTACTTC.